These 20 T cell receptor beta chains share one sample of origin, sequenced in a study of blood T cell repertoires in COVID-19. Data came from immunoSEQ multiplex PCR; TCRdb stores just in-frame clones and leaves some out. Of 110,000 to 150,000 clones detected, 84% appear once; the ten largest clones hold just under 9%. Material: peripheral blood. Receptors were obtained from a woman older than 75 in a cohort sampled during active or convalescent COVID-19.

The chain recombines TRBV25-1 with TRBJ1-2; possibly TRBD1 for D (5 bases). CDR1 is MGHDK, CDR2 SYGVNS, per germline. V gave up 4 bases and J gave up 8 bases, with 20 bases separating them. CDR3 length: 15 amino acids. The CDR3: CASSGFGVDGGGYTF. The CDR3 nucleotides read TGTGCCAGCAGTGGGTTTGGAGTAGACGGGGGAGGCTACACCTTC.

The chain is built from TRBV18 and TRBJ1-5; perhaps TRBD1 as D (5 bases). The length of the CDR3 is 16 residues. The germline V gene has CDR1 KGHSH and CDR2 LQKENI. V shed 3 bases and J shed 7 bases, with 19 bases lying between them. CDR3 nucleotides: TGTGCCAGCTCACCGGCTTTGGGGGGTCTCAGGCAGCCCCAGCATTTT. Its protein is CASSPALGGLRQPQHF.

The chain employs TRBV11-2 and TRBJ2-5; D is uncertain. CDR3 length: 13 amino acids. Germline CDR1 reads SGHAT; CDR2 reads FQNNGV. The V end was cut by 1 base, the J end by 6 bases, with 9 bases between. The CDR3 sequence: CASSLVVLQTQYF. As DNA, the CDR3 is TGTGCCAGCAGCTTAGTTGTCCTCCAGACCCAGTACTTC.

The chain recombines TRBV7-2 with TRBJ1-5; 7 nucleotides line up with TRBD1. This CDR3 is 15 amino acids long. The germline CDR1 and CDR2 sequences are SGHTA and FQGNSA. Trimming removed 1 base from V and 3 bases from J; junction bases left unmatched: 3. The CDR3 nucleotides are TGTGCCAGCAGCTTAGGGGGACAGCACAATCAGCCCCAGCATTTT. It specifies CASSLGGQHNQPQHF.

DNA for the CDR3: TGTGCCAGCAGTGAAGAGGCGGGGTTCCCCCACTATGGCTACACCTTC. It encodes CASSEEAGFPHYGYTF. This sequence joins TRBV2 and TRBJ1-2, with D hard to call. Per germline, CDR1 SNHLY and CDR2 FYNNEI. The CDR3 consists of 16 residues. V was trimmed by 1 base and J by 3 bases, leaving 15 bases between them. The entire variable domain, with the rest obtained from reference TRBV2 and TRBJ1-2, is as follows: EPEVTQTPSHQVTQMGQEVILRCVPISNHLYFYWYRQILGQKVEFLVSFYNNEISEKSEIFDDQFSVERPDGSNFTLKIRSTKLEDSAMYFCASSEEAGFPHYGYTFGSGTRLTVV.

V usage is TRBV6-5 and J usage is TRBJ2-3; weak D call: TRBD1 (6 bases). In germline, CDR1 is MNHEY, CDR2 SVGAGI. The V end was cut by 6 bases, the J end by 2 bases, with 12 bases between. This CDR3 is 14 amino acids long. The CDR3 DNA reads as TGTGCCAGCAGGAGGACAGACACCACAGATACGCAGTATTTT. It specifies CASRRTDTTDTQYF.

This clone has just one count. This chain links TRBV5-4 with TRBJ2-1; 11 bases match TRBD1. Trimming cost V 5 bases and J 5 bases; bases outside gene matches: 6. The CDR3 is made up of 15 amino acids. The germline gives CDR1 SGHNT, CDR2 YYREEE (reference sequence). The CDR3, as DNA: TGTGCCAGCAGGCCAGGACAGGGGGCGGACAATGAGCAGTTCTTC. Amino acids: CASRPGQGADNEQFF.

The chain carries TRBV12-5 and TRBJ2-3; the D is unclear. Trimming took off 7 bases at V and 2 bases at J, with 4 bases between the two ends. Germline lookup yields CDR1 LGHNT and CDR2 FRNRAP. CDR3 size: 11 residues. The CDR3 sequence is CASVLTDTQYF. The DNA for the CDR3 is TGTGCTAGTGTCCTCACAGATACGCAGTATTTT.

The rearrangement links TRBV3-1 (or the pseudogene TRBV3-2) to TRBJ2-3; 13 bases are shared with TRBD2. V was pared by 6 bases and J by 4 bases, with 4 bases of the junction left unmatched. There are 15 residues in the CDR3. Germline V gene sequence: CDR1 LGHDT, CDR2 YNNKEL (reference sequence). The CDR3 spells CASSSTSGGADTQYF. The CDR3 coding sequence is TGTGCCAGCAGTTCTACTAGCGGGGGGGCAGATACGCAGTATTTT.

In this sample, this clone turned up a few times. This rearrangement joins TRBV9 to TRBJ2-5, with a weak D call TRBD1 (5 bases). Per germline, CDR1 SGDLS and CDR2 YYNGEE. The V gene lost 2 bases and the J gene lost 4 bases, with 15 bases spanning the gap. The CDR3 contains 15 residues. The CDR3 DNA reads TGTGCCAGCAGCGTTGACAAGGGGTGGGGAGAGACCCAGTACTTC. Protein sequence: CASSVDKGWGETQYF.

This chain joins TRBV7-3 and TRBJ2-3; D is perhaps TRBD1 (5 bases). This CDR3 has 14 amino acids. Germline CDR1 reads SGHTA; CDR2 reads FQGTGA. The V gene lost 3 bases and the J gene lost 2 bases, with 9 bases spanning the gap. CDR3 region: CASSLGGATDTQYF. The DNA of the CDR3 is TGTGCCAGCAGCTTGGGTGGGGCCACAGATACGCAGTATTTT.

The chain combines TRBV2 with TRBJ2-7; 7 nucleotides align to TRBD1. CDR3 length equals 11 residues. V lost 8 bases and J lost 6; bases outside the gene matches: 4. Germline CDR1 is SNHLY and CDR2 is FYNNEI. CDR3 loop: CASAQGPEQYV. The CDR3 coding sequence is TGTGCCAGCGCACAGGGGCCCGAGCAGTACGTC.

The chain is built from TRBV4-3 and TRBJ1-6, with 7 bases identical to TRBD1. Trimming cost V 2 bases and J 0 bases; bases outside gene matches: 10. The CDR3 has 19 residues. The germline V gene has CDR1 LGHNA and CDR2 YSLEER. The CDR3 DNA follows: TGCGCCAGCAGCCAACTTATCATACAGGGGAGCTCCTATAATTCACCCCTCCACTTT. Amino acids: CASSQLIIQGSSYNSPLHF.

The J gene is TRBJ2-5, the V gene TRBV2; D perhaps matches TRBD2 (6 bases). V was pared by 9 bases and J by 5 bases, with 16 bases between. The CDR3 runs 13 residues. Germline V lookup: CDR1 SNHLY, CDR2 FYNNEI. CDR3 sequence reads: CASVKGGRETQYF. For the CDR3, the DNA is TGTGCCAGTGTCAAGGGAGGTAGGGAGACCCAGTACTTC. Combining the CDR3 with reference TRBV2 and TRBJ2-5 gives the whole variable domain EPEVTQTPSHQVTQMGQEVILRCVPISNHLYFYWYRQILGQKVEFLVSFYNNEISEKSEIFDDQFSVERPDGSNFTLKIRSTKLEDSAMYFCASVKGGRETQYFGPGTRLLVL.

This clone showed up just a few times. The chain joins TRBV19 to TRBJ1-2, with D possibly being TRBD1 (6 bases). Trimming left V 2 bases short and J 3 bases short, with 7 bases between. The CDR3 totals 13 residues. Per the germline V gene, CDR1 is LNHDA and CDR2 is SQIVND (reference sequence). CDR3 sequence (DNA): TGTGCCAGTAGTATACAGGGGTACTATGGCTACACCTTC. Translating it yields CASSIQGYYGYTF.

This clone has just one count. The chain joins TRBV30 to TRBJ1-2; 7 bases line up with TRBD1. The CDR3 has 12 amino acids. The V gene's germline CDR1 is GTSNPN and CDR2 SVGIG (reference sequence). V lost 5 bases and J lost 3; bases outside the gene matches: 3. CDR3 bases: TGTGCCTGGGACAGGGTGGACTATGGCTACACCTTC. Translation: CAWDRVDYGYTF.

The CDR3 DNA reads as TGTGCCAGCAGCTTAGGAGGGGGTAGGGGGTATAATTCACCCCTCCACTTT. Translating gives CASSLGGGRGYNSPLHF. This chain connects TRBV9 to TRBJ1-6; maybe TRBD1 (6 bases). Deletions cut 4 bases from V and 4 bases from J, with 18 bases between. Germline V CDR1 and CDR2: SGDLS, YYNGEE. The CDR3 has 17 amino acids.

V is TRBV6-1 and J is TRBJ2-3, with TRBD2 as a possible D gene (5 bases). The length of the CDR3 is 14 residues. Germline V gene data show CDR1 as MNHNS and CDR2 as SASEGT. Trimming removed 3 bases at V and 6 bases at J, with 13 bases between. The CDR3 DNA is TGTGCCAGCAGTGAGTCCGGACTGTTCGATACGCAGTATTTT. Its protein product is CASSESGLFDTQYF.

V and J are TRBV4-3 and TRBJ1-6; D may be TRBD1 (5 bases). In germline, CDR1 is LGHNA, CDR2 YSLEER. V lost 3 bases and J 10 bases, leaving 10 bases between the germline ends. This CDR3 comprises 13 residues. CDR3 sequence reads: CASSHLTGSPLHF. CDR3 bases: TGCGCCAGCAGCCACCTAACAGGCTCACCCCTCCACTTT.

Points on this clone: Within the sample, other DNA sequences also encode this same CDR3. V and J are TRBV4-1 and TRBJ1-2; TRBD1 agrees at 10 bases. The V and J ends lost 0 bases and 0 bases, in that order; junction bases with no gene match: 7. The CDR3 loop spans 18 amino acids. From germline, CDR1 is MGHRA and CDR2 YSYEKL. CDR3 in DNA: TGCGCCAGCAGCCAAGATCGGACAGGGGGGGCCTCTAACTATGGCTACACCTTC. The encoded protein is CASSQDRTGGASNYGYTF.